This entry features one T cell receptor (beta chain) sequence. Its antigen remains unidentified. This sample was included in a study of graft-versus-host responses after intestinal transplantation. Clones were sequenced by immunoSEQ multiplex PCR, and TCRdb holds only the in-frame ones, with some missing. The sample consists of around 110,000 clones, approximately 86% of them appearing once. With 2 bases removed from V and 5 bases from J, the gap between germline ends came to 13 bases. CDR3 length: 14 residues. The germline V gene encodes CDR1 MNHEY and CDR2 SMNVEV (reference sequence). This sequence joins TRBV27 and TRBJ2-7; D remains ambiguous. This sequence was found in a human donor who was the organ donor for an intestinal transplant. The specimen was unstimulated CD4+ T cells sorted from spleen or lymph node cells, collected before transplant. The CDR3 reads CASSLTFINDEQYF. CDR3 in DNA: TGTGCCAGCAGTTTAACTTTCATCAACGACGAGCAGTACTTC.